This T cell receptor (beta chain) was captured by sequencing in a study of T cells in Graves' hyperthyroidism and ophthalmopathy. The study's findings and limits: Most expanded thyroid clonotypes above 0.001 recurred in blood.

This clonotype has more than one count but fewer than ten. Its antigen is unidentified. TCR beta CDR3 regions were amplified from RNA. An initial round of RT-PCR targeting the TCR CDR3 relied on the HTBI primer set. Via MiXCR, TCRdb re-called the multiplex PCR reads, giving one row per CDR3 protein. The sample gives hundreds of thousands of distinct CDR3 sequences, about 14% of which show up once; around 12% is in the top ten. J lost 5 bases, V lost 1 base, and 4 bases had no gene match. Germline V gene data show CDR1 as KGHDR and CDR2 as SFDVKD. CDR3 length equals 17 residues. The chain links TRBV24-1 to TRBJ2-1, with TRBD2 matching over 13 bases. The specimen sequenced was blood. The source is a woman aged 45-60 years with Graves' ophthalmopathy. The CDR3 DNA is TGTGCCACCAGTGATTTTTGGACTAGCGGGAGCAACAATGAGCAGTTCTTC. Amino acid sequence: CATSDFWTSGSNNEQFF.